This T cell receptor beta chain was captured in a study of blood T cell repertoires in COVID-19. Study at large: The United States, Italy and Spain supplied acute and convalescent COVID-19 samples. PBMCs, B-cell-depleted T cells, or T cells were the source of the cDNA or gDNA that made up the material.

This CDR3 has 13 amino acids. Germline loops: CDR1 MNHEY, CDR2 SMNVEV (reference sequence). Trimming shortened V by 7 bases and J by 5 bases, and 14 bases separated the two germline ends. Original analysis: By means of reference gene primer amplification, nucleated cell counts were estimated. Sequencing used immunoSEQ multiplex PCR; TCRdb keeps in-frame clones, though not all of them. V and J calls and clone size are given by that table; D and trimming were obtained from the DNA. The sample gives around 310,000 clones, 70% to 90% of which show up once; around 12% is in the top ten. Sequencing was done on a sample of peripheral blood. The chain recombines TRBV27 with TRBJ1-1; D is ambiguous. This receptor was identified in a woman aged 55-75 years with acute or convalescent COVID-19. The CDR3 loop is CASMGPSGTEAFF. The DNA of the CDR3 is TGTGCCAGCATGGGCCCCAGCGGAACTGAAGCTTTCTTT.